This is a list of T cell receptor beta chains from one sample in a study of beta chain features in type 1 diabetes. Measured with immunoSEQ multiplex PCR; TCRdb has only the in-frame clones, and not every one. This table holds 220,000 or so clones, 55% to 70% found once. The sequencing sample was made of naive CD4+ T cells from blood. These receptors came from a man aged 25-40 years in good health. Each CDR3 is given with its conserved first and last residue. The order of the fields is D gene, J gene, V gene, clone size, CDR3 DNA, CDR3 protein. D genes are given only for firm matches. Only some rows state a clone size, as once, few, many or a class for expanded clones.

TRBD2	TRBJ2-7	TRBV6-5	.	TGTGCCAGCAGTTACATCGGACTAGCGGGACCCTACGAGCAGTACTTC	CASSYIGLAGPYEQYF
TRBD1	TRBJ1-5	TRBV7-2	.	TGTGCCAGCAGCCAGGGGGACGGCTATGATTATCAGCCCCAGCATTTT	CASSQGDGYDYQPQHF
.	TRBJ2-3	TRBV21-1	.	TGTGCCAGCAGCCCCCGTCCGAGGAACAGCACAGATACGCAGTATTTT	CASSPRPRNSTDTQYF
TRBD1	TRBJ1-2	TRBV6-5	few	TGTGCCAGCAGTCGCGGGGGACAGGGGATGAGCTACACCTTC	CASSRGGQGMSYTF
TRBD1	TRBJ2-1	TRBV7-9	.	TGTGCCAGCAGCGGACAGGGGGCGTACAATGAGCAGTTCTTC	CASSGQGAYNEQFF
.	TRBJ2-2	TRBV30	.	TGTGCCTGGACCGGAGGCACCACCGGGGAGCTGTTTTTT	CAWTGGTTGELFF
.	TRBJ1-6	TRBV30	once	TGTGCCTGGAGCGGGTGGACTTCACCCCTCCACTTT	CAWSGWTSPLHF
.	TRBJ2-5	TRBV11-2	.	TGTGCCAGCAGCCTTCAAGAGACCCAGTACTTC	CASSLQETQYF
TRBD1	TRBJ1-2	TRBV2	.	TGTGCCAGCAGTCCAGGACAGGGGGATGGCTACACCTTC	CASSPGQGDGYTF
.	TRBJ1-1	TRBV30	.	TGTGCCTGGAGCCCGACGGTGAACACTGAAGCTTTCTTT	CAWSPTVNTEAFF
.	TRBJ2-3	TRBV2	once	TGTGCCAGCCGCCGTAGTACTGGGACCTTCACAGATACGCAGTATTTT	CASRRSTGTFTDTQYF
.	TRBJ2-5	TRBV25-1	.	TGTGCCAGCAGTTCCATTCGTGACTGGACTTGGGCAGAGACCCAGTACTTC	CASSSIRDWTWAETQYF
.	TRBJ2-2	TRBV30	.	TGTGCCTGGAGTGTAGGTGGGAGAACCGGGGAGCTGTTTTTT	CAWSVGGRTGELFF
.	TRBJ2-7	TRBV5-1	.	TGCGCCAGCAGTTCGTCGACCCCGGACTACTACGAGCAGTACTTC	CASSSSTPDYYEQYF
.	TRBJ2-5	TRBV7-9	.	TGTGCCAGCAGACCTCCGGGACATGGACTGGAGACCCAGTACTTC	CASRPPGHGLETQYF
.	TRBJ2-6	TRBV5-1	.	TGCGCCAGCAGTTACTCAGGGGCTGGGGCCAACGTCCTGACTTTC	CASSYSGAGANVLTF
.	TRBJ2-5	TRBV30	.	TGTGCCTGGAGTGTACTACAGCTTCAAGAGACCCAGTACTTC	CAWSVLQLQETQYF
.	TRBJ1-5	TRBV29-1	.	TGCAGCGTCACCGGAGCAGATCAGCCCCAGCATTTT	CSVTGADQPQHF
TRBD1	TRBJ2-3	TRBV30	.	TGTGCCTGGAGTGTACCGGGGACAGGGCCCCAAGGAGATACGCAGTATTTT	CAWSVPGTGPQGDTQYF
.	TRBJ2-1	TRBV30	.	TGTGCCTGGAGTGTAGCCCAGGGACTCTACAATGAGCAGTTCTTC	CAWSVAQGLYNEQFF
TRBD2	TRBJ2-5	TRBV9	.	TGTGCCAGCAGCGTAGGACTAGCGGGAGGAAAAGAGACCCAGTACTTC	CASSVGLAGGKETQYF
TRBD1	TRBJ1-1	TRBV20-1	.	TGCAGTGCTGCCGGGACAGGCGAAGCTTTCTTT	CSAAGTGEAFF
.	TRBJ2-1	TRBV29-1	.	TGCAGTTTTGTACACGGAGGCTCCTACAATGAGCAGTTCTTC	CSFVHGGSYNEQFF
.	TRBJ2-2	TRBV30	.	TGTGCCTGGGGTCGCAGCACGAACACCGGGGAGCTGTTTTTT	CAWGRSTNTGELFF
.	TRBJ1-2	TRBV6-5	.	TGTGCCAGCAGTTACGGGCAGAACTATGGCTACACCTTC	CASSYGQNYGYTF
.	TRBJ1-1	TRBV30	.	TGTGCCTGGAGTCCGTCGGCGTACACTGAAGCTTTCTTT	CAWSPSAYTEAFF
.	TRBJ1-5	TRBV30	.	TGTGCCTGGGCCTCGGACAGCCTCAATCAGCCCCAGCATTTT	CAWASDSLNQPQHF
TRBD2	TRBJ2-2	TRBV14	.	TGTGCCAGCAGCAAAACGCCGGGACTAGCGTCCCCCGGGGAGCTGTTTTTT	CASSKTPGLASPGELFF
TRBD2	TRBJ2-3	TRBV6-5	.	TGTGCCAGCCAAATTAGCGGGTCCACAGATACGCAGTATTTT	CASQISGSTDTQYF
TRBD2	TRBJ2-1	TRBV7-2	.	TGTGCCAGCAGCACTCTAGCGGGGGGCTTTTACAATGAGCAGTTCTTC	CASSTLAGGFYNEQFF
TRBD1	TRBJ2-2	TRBV23-1	.	TGCGCCAGCAGTCAATCCGGGACAGACACCGGGGAGCTGTTTTTT	CASSQSGTDTGELFF
TRBD1	TRBJ2-1	TRBV29-1	.	TGCAGCGTTGAGTTAGGACAGGGGGACTCCTACAATGAGCAGTTCTTC	CSVELGQGDSYNEQFF
TRBD2	TRBJ2-7	TRBV18	.	TGTGCCAGCTCACCAAGGCGGGAGGGCGAGCAGTACTTC	CASSPRREGEQYF
TRBD2	TRBJ2-5	TRBV13	.	TGTGCCAGCTGGGGAGGGCCGGAGACCCAGTACTTC	CASWGGPETQYF